This T cell receptor (beta chain) came from a study of T cell clonotyping in hematopoietic cell transplantation. The protocol was immunoSEQ multiplex PCR, while the TCRdb copy is restricted to in-frame clones and leaves out a portion. The data show tens of thousands of clones, around 94% seen once. There are a few counts of this clone. The clonotype was recovered from a woman between 45 and 65 years old in good health. Some clones in this sample may be carry-over from other donors' samples. Sequenced sample: peripheral blood mononuclear cells.

CDR3 nucleotides: TGTGCCAGCATTCAGGGGAACACCGGGGAGCTGTTTTTT. Protein sequence: CASIQGNTGELFF. The chain uses TRBV6-1 and TRBJ2-2; tentative D call: TRBD1 (5 bases). Germline V gene data show CDR1 as MNHNS and CDR2 as SASEGT. Trimming pared 7 bases from V and 1 base from J, leaving 7 bases between. The CDR3 is 13 amino acids.